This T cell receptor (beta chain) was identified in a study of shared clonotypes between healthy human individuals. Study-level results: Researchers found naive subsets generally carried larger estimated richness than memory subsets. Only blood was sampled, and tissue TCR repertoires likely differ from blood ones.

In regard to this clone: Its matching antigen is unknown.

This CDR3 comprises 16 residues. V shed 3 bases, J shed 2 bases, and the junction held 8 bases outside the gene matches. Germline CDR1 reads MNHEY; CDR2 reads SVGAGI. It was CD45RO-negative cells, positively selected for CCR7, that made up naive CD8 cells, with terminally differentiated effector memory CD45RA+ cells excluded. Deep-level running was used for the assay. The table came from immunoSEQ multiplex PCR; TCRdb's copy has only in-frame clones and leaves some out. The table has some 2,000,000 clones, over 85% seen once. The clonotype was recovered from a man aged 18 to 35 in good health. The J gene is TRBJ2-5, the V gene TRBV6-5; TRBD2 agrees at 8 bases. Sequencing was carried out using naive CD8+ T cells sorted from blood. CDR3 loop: CASSYLTSGLQETQYF. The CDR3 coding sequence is TGTGCCAGCAGTTATCTTACTAGCGGACTACAAGAGACCCAGTACTTC.